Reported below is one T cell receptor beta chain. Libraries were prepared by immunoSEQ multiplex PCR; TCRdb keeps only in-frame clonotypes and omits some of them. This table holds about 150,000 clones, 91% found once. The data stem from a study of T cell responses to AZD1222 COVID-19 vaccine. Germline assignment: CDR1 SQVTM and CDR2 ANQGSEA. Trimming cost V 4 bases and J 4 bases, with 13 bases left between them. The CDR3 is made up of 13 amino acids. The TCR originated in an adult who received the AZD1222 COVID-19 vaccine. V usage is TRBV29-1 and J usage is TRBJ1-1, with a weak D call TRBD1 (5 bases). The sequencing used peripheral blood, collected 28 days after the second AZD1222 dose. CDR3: CSVGGGPGTEAFF. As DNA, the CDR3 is TGCAGCGTTGGGGGGGGTCCGGGCACTGAAGCTTTCTTT. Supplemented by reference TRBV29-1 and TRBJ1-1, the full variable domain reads SAVISQKPSRDICQRGTSLTIQCQVDSQVTMMFWYRQQPGQSLTLIATANQGSEATYESGFVIDKFPISRPNLTFSTLTVSNMSPEDSSIYLCSVGGGPGTEAFFGQGTRLTVV.